The clone carrying this T cell receptor (beta chain) was detected only once. The CDR3 spans 13 residues. The sample originates from a study of control samples from healthy donors and cancer patients. Sequenced by immunoSEQ multiplex PCR; TCRdb stores in-frame clones only, minus some. The sample carries roughly 120,000 clones, about nine tenths recorded once. The sequenced sample was blood. The sequence was collected from a man in his forties or fifties in good health. The chain uses TRBV21-1 and TRBJ1-4. TRBV21-1 is an annotated pseudogene. The CDR3 DNA reads as TGTGCCAGCAGCAAATTGACGTCTGGAAAACTGTTTTTT. Amino acids: CASSKLTSGKLFF.